A selection of T cell receptor beta chains follows, all from one sample in a study of a mutant IDH1 vaccine in newly diagnosed glioma. No antigen has been assigned to these receptors. Sequenced by immunoSEQ multiplex PCR; TCRdb stores in-frame clones only, minus some. The sample consists of approximately 50,000 clones, 83% of them appearing once. The source was PBMCs, collected from a glioma patient whose treatment included an IDH1 peptide vaccine. Source of these receptors: a woman in her fifties or sixties with glioma. CDR3s include the opening cysteine and the closing phenylalanine or tryptophan.

>TRBV7-3|TRBJ1-5
CASSLWDVRTGAWQPQHF
>TRBV6-5|TRBJ1-1
CASSRPRDRGLVAFF
>TRBV5-1|TRBJ1-4
CASGQAGVGEKLFF
>TRBV4-1|TRBJ2-1
CASSRTLGRDNEQFF
>TRBV29-1|TRBJ2-7
CSVEAEGIEQYF
>TRBV15|TRBJ2-1
CATSSQGGNEQFF
>TRBV15|TRBJ1-2
CATSRDNYGYTF
>TRBV29-1|TRBJ1-4
CSGTGGLGEKLFF
>TRBV6-1|TRBJ1-2
CASSPGRYGYTF
>TRBV5-4|TRBJ1-3
CASRAGTGNTIYF
>TRBV5-8|TRBJ1-1
CASSLDGGKNTEAFF
>TRBV7-9|TRBJ1-1
CASSPSLGMNTEAFF
>TRBV15|TRBJ2-2
CATRKQTGTVNTGELFF
>TRBV6-1|TRBJ2-7
CASSGSYEQYF
>TRBV30|TRBJ2-7
CAWSVRDSYGEQYF
>TRBV5-5|TRBJ2-2
CASSLGFKTNTGELFF
>TRBV9|TRBJ1-1
CASSVLAGGVHTEAFF
>TRBV23-1|TRBJ2-5
CASSQSVRSTQETQYF
>TRBV7-2|TRBJ1-4
CASSPRAFATNEKLFF
>TRBV9|TRBJ2-2
CASSVGTVFTGELFF
>TRBV7-2|TRBJ2-7
CASSLGLAGGQDEQYF
>TRBV30|TRBJ2-1
CASEPGAGLTEQFF
>TRBV6-6|TRBJ1-6
CASSGNRDRRSPLHF
>TRBV6-5|TRBJ2-7
CASSYGGPVRGEQYF
>TRBV19|TRBJ2-5
CASSSRQGAGETQYF
>TRBV5-6|TRBJ1-1
CASSLPLGATEAFF
>TRBV19|TRBJ2-5
CASSIDGTVQYF
>TRBV7-8|TRBJ1-5
CASSLRGNQPQHF
>TRBV7-9|TRBJ1-2
CASSLAGAPYGYTF
>TRBV2|TRBJ2-7
CASSEARLTGEEQYF
>TRBV5-6|TRBJ1-3
CASSILNRGQGNTIYF
>TRBV27|TRBJ2-7
CASSLGTANTYEQYF
>TRBV7-9|TRBJ2-2
CASSTLPGQGNTGELFF
>TRBV6-6|TRBJ1-3
CASSLDSGTELNTIYF
>TRBV7-2|TRBJ2-2
CASSFDEGKGINTGELFF
>TRBV7-2|TRBJ1-3
CASSLVITDPGNTIYF
>TRBV28|TRBJ1-1
CASSPPKGGNSFF
>TRBV5-8|TRBJ2-7
CASRPSYDRDYEQYF
>TRBV5-1|TRBJ1-4
CASRRQGEMREKLFF
>TRBV4-3|TRBJ1-2
CASSLKTQDSHNYGYTF
>TRBV13|TRBJ1-4
CASSPRYRADEKLFF
>TRBV6-5|TRBJ2-1
CASSRDRDNEQFF
>TRBV9|TRBJ1-6
CASSASDRRNSPLHF